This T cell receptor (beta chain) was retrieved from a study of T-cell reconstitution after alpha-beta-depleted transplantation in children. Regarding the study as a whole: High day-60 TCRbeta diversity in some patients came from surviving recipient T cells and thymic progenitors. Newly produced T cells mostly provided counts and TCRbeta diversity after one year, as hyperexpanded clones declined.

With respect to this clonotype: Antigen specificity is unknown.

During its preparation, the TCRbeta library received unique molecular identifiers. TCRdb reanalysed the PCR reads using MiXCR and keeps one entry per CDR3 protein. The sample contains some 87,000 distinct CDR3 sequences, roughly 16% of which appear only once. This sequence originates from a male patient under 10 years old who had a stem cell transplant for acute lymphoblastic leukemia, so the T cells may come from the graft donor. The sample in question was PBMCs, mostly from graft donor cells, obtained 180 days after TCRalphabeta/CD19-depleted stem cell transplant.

The CDR3 spells CASTSWEYYGYTF. In DNA form, the CDR3 reads TGTGCCAGCACATCTTGGGAGTACTATGGCTACACCTTC. This chain joins TRBV7-9 and TRBJ1-2; D is uncertain. There are 13 residues in the CDR3. V shed 7 bases and J shed 3 bases, with 12 bases lying between them. Germline V gene data show CDR1 as SEHNR and CDR2 as FQNEAQ (reference sequence).